These 21 T cell receptor beta chains share one sample of origin, sequenced in a study of control samples from healthy donors and cancer patients. The assay was immunoSEQ multiplex PCR, and TCRdb's table has in-frame clones only and misses some. The table lists roughly 50,000 clones, approximately 94% of them singletons. The specimen was PBMCs. The receptors were sampled from a young man with colorectal cancer.

CDR3 nucleotides: TGTGCCTGGAGTTGGGGGGGAAATAGCAATCAGCCCCAGCATTTT. The encoded protein is CAWSWGGNSNQPQHF. V gene TRBV30 combines with J gene TRBJ1-5, with D maybe TRBD1 (5 bases). This CDR3 region has 15 residues. Germline values: CDR1 GTSNPN, CDR2 SVGIG (reference sequence). V lost 2 bases and J 0 bases, leaving 11 bases between the germline ends.

V usage is TRBV20-1 and J usage is TRBJ2-1; perhaps TRBD1 as D (6 bases). The CDR3 is 13 amino acids. Per germline, CDR1 DFQATT and CDR2 SNEGSKA (reference sequence). Between the trimmed V and J ends, which lost 3 bases and 7 bases, there was a span of 13 bases. CDR3 in amino acids: CSASGQIRNEQFF. The CDR3 DNA reads as TGCAGTGCTAGTGGACAGATCAGAAATGAGCAGTTCTTC.

The chain couples TRBV7-9 to TRBJ2-1, with D perhaps matching TRBD1 or TRBD2 (6 bases each). With 5 bases removed from V and 4 bases from J, the gap between germline ends came to 27 bases. The CDR3 loop spans 19 amino acids. Germline V lookup: CDR1 SEHNR, CDR2 FQNEAQ (reference sequence). In DNA, the CDR3 is TGTGCCAGCAGCCCGGCCGTGCAGGTCGAAGGGGGGTTTTACAATGAGCAGTTCTTC. This codes for CASSPAVQVEGGFYNEQFF.

V usage is TRBV6-4 and J usage is TRBJ1-2; D gene uncertain. Per the germline V gene, CDR1 is MRHNA and CDR2 is SNTAGT. V dropped 3 bases and J dropped 7 bases, with 12 bases sitting between them. CDR3 length equals 13 residues. The CDR3 coding sequence is TGTGCCAGCAGTGATGATACCAAAGGTGGCTACACCTTC. This codes for CASSDDTKGGYTF.

The chain links TRBV18 to TRBJ1-5, with no clear D. V dropped 3 bases and J dropped 3 bases, with 3 bases sitting between them. The CDR3 spans 12 residues. Germline CDR1 is KGHSH and CDR2 is LQKENI. The CDR3 sequence: CASSPTNQPQHF. DNA for the CDR3: TGTGCCAGCTCACCCACCAATCAGCCCCAGCATTTT.

The chain employs TRBV4-3 and TRBJ2-7, with no clear D. In germline, CDR1 is LGHNA, CDR2 YSLEER. This CDR3 is 12 amino acids long. The germline V and J ends were trimmed by 0 bases and 9 bases, with 9 bases remaining between them. This chain's CDR3 is CASSQDGVVQYF. CDR3 bases: TGCGCCAGCAGCCAAGATGGGGTTGTGCAGTACTTC.

The V call is TRBV10-3, the J call TRBJ2-7; 7 bases fit TRBD2. Per germline, CDR1 ENHRY and CDR2 SYGVKD. After removal of 0 bases from V and 1 base from J, the junction contained 6 bases not matched to a gene. The CDR3 spans 16 residues. The CDR3 loop is CAISESGRDFSYEQYF. CDR3 in DNA: TGTGCCATCAGTGAGTCGGGGAGGGATTTTTCCTACGAGCAGTACTTC.

The rearrangement uses TRBV9 and TRBJ1-1, with D unclear. The germline V gene has CDR1 SGDLS and CDR2 YYNGEE. With 0 bases removed from V and 2 bases from J, the gap between germline ends came to 11 bases. The CDR3 sequence is 15 residues long. The CDR3 reads CASSVVRLGNTEAFF. CDR3 DNA sequence: TGTGCCAGCAGCGTAGTTAGACTAGGCAACACTGAAGCTTTCTTT.

This sequence joins TRBV7-9 and TRBJ1-6; D call uncertain. CDR1 and CDR2 (germline): SEHNR, FQNEAQ (reference sequence). The CDR3 has 16 amino acids. V was pared by 4 bases and J by 5 bases, with 15 bases between. The CDR3 loop is CASSSDSLANNSPLHF. Written as DNA, the CDR3 is TGTGCCAGCAGCTCCGACTCTCTAGCCAATAATTCACCCCTCCACTTT. Looking up the rest from reference TRBV7-9 and TRBJ1-6 gives the full variable domain: DTGVSQNPRHKITKRGQNVTFRCDPISEHNRLYWYRQTLGQGPEFLTYFQNEAQLEKSRLLSDRFSAERPKGSFSTLEIQRTEQGDSAMYLCASSSDSLANNSPLHFGNGTRLTVT.

The V and J genes are TRBV4-1 and TRBJ1-6, with TRBD1 matching 7 bases. The V gene end was trimmed by 0 bases and the J gene end by 10 bases; junction bases not matched to a gene: 3. CDR3 size: 14 residues. Germline V gene sequence: CDR1 MGHRA, CDR2 YSYEKL. CDR3 residues: CASSQEEGQSPLHF. CDR3 nucleotide sequence: TGCGCCAGCAGCCAAGAAGAGGGACAGTCACCCCTCCACTTT.

The CDR3 coding sequence is TGTGCCAGCAGCTTAGAGGCCCACTATGAGCAGTTCTTC. Translated: CASSLEAHYEQFF. This chain connects TRBV11-2 to TRBJ2-1; D remains unclear. Deletions cut 0 bases from V and 8 bases from J, with 8 bases between. This CDR3 region has 13 residues. Germline CDR1 is SGHAT and CDR2 is FQNNGV.

The genes are TRBV18 and TRBJ1-1, with TRBD1 matching 10 bases. The J segment lost 5 bases and the V segment lost 6 bases, leaving 9 bases of the junction unmatched. This CDR3 has 15 residues. Germline CDR1 KGHSH, CDR2 LQKENI. In DNA, the CDR3 is TGTGCCAGCTCCCCAGGACAGGGGGGAGTTACTGAAGCTTTCTTT. As protein: CASSPGQGGVTEAFF.

This chain uses TRBV9 with TRBJ1-4; D uncertain. The germline V gene encodes CDR1 SGDLS and CDR2 YYNGEE. V lost 4 bases and J lost 14, with 21 bases in between. The CDR3 spans 14 residues. CDR3: CASSPNGDPGRLFF. The CDR3 DNA sequence: TGTGCCAGCAGCCCCAACGGTGACCCGGGTCGTCTGTTTTTT. Supplemented by reference TRBV9 and TRBJ1-4, the full variable domain reads DSGVTQTPKHLITATGQRVTLRCSPRSGDLSVYWYQQSLDQGLQFLIQYYNGEERAKGNILERFSAQQFPDLHSELNLSSLELGDSALYFCASSPNGDPGRLFFGSGTQLSVL.

The chain carries TRBV7-2 and TRBJ2-4; 7 bases agree with TRBD2. The V gene end was trimmed by 3 bases and the J gene end by 0 bases; junction bases not matched to a gene: 8. The CDR3 totals 17 residues. CDR1 and CDR2 from the germline V gene are SGHTA and FQGNSA. CDR3 nucleotides: TGTGCCAGCAGCTTGGGACTACCAGCCCTAGCCAAAAACATTCAGTACTTC. It codes for CASSLGLPALAKNIQYF.

The chain has TRBV6-1 and TRBJ1-5; TRBD1 might be the D (5 bases). The CDR3 covers 16 residues. CDR1 is MNHNS and CDR2 is SASEGT in the germline V gene. V dropped 3 bases and J dropped 4 bases, with 16 bases sitting between them. In nucleotides, the CDR3 is TGTGCCAGCAGTGACGGGGCGGGGGAGGGTAATCAGCCCCAGCATTTT. It yields the protein CASSDGAGEGNQPQHF.

CDR3 residues: CASRQGANTGELFF. Written as DNA, the CDR3 is TGTGCCAGCAGACAGGGGGCCAACACCGGGGAGCTGTTTTTT. The chain has TRBV4-2 and TRBJ2-2, with 9 bases aligning to TRBD1. V lost 6 bases and J lost 2; bases outside the gene matches: 1. In germline, CDR1 is LGHNA, CDR2 YNFKEQ. The CDR3 contains 14 residues.

The chain has TRBV30 and TRBJ2-7; TRBD1 matches 8 bases. This CDR3 comprises 14 residues. Germline trimming cut 8 bases from V and 2 bases from J; bases unmatched to any gene: 11. The V gene's germline CDR1 is GTSNPN and CDR2 SVGIG (reference sequence). CDR3 sequence (DNA): TGTGCCGGGGCTTCCGGGACAGGTCCCTACGAGCAGTACTTC. It specifies CAGASGTGPYEQYF.

CDR3 sequence: CASSSRQGRNEQFF. The CDR3 bases are TGCGCCAGCAGCAGTAGACAGGGGCGGAATGAGCAGTTCTTC. The V gene is TRBV5-1, the J gene TRBJ2-1; 8 nucleotides match TRBD1. Trimming at V came to 4 bases and at J to 7 bases, leaving 7 bases not matched to a gene. The CDR3 length is 14 residues. Germline CDR1 SGHRS, CDR2 YFSETQ.

This chain joins TRBV19 and TRBJ1-3; maybe TRBD1 (5 bases). This CDR3 comprises 15 residues. Deletions cut 5 bases from V and 7 bases from J, with 18 bases between. Germline V gene lookup returns CDR1 LNHDA and CDR2 SQIVND (reference sequence). CDR3 in DNA: TGTGCCAGTAGTCTCGGGCAGGACCGGGGGAACACCATATATTTT. Its protein is CASSLGQDRGNTIYF.

V is TRBV11-2 and J is TRBJ1-1, with 7 positions matching TRBD1. The J segment lost 5 bases and the V segment lost 1 base, leaving 10 bases of the junction unmatched. The CDR3 has 16 residues. The germline V gene has CDR1 SGHAT and CDR2 FQNNGV. In nucleotides, the CDR3 is TGTGCCAGCAGCTTAGTCGGTACAGGGGTGTATACTGAAGCTTTCTTT. Its protein product is CASSLVGTGVYTEAFF.

The chain has TRBV4-1 and TRBJ1-4, with D unclear. This CDR3 is built from 17 residues. Germline values: CDR1 MGHRA, CDR2 YSYEKL. Trimming left V 0 bases short and J 4 bases short, with 15 bases between. The CDR3 DNA follows: TGCGCCAGCAGCCAAGAAGTGGCACTCCGAGGTAATGAAAAACTGTTTTTT. Translated, it gives CASSQEVALRGNEKLFF.